This T cell receptor (beta chain) was sequenced for a study of blood T cell repertoires in COVID-19 (TCRdb year 2020). Study-level background: Samples from collaborators originated in the United States, Italy and Spain and spanned both the acute and convalescent phases of COVID-19. Subjects who had been exposed to COVID-19, were actively infected with it, or had recovered from it provided the deeply sampled blood TCRbeta repertoires that made up the dataset. The prospective study material was composed of cDNA or gDNA derived from T cells, B-cell-depleted T cells, or PBMCs. Where available, HLA class I and class II types were taken from metadata supplied by the sample provider and were not determined by assay-based typing. The repertoires were made available in a free public database intended to serve as a resource for research on the immune response to SARS-CoV-2. A de-identified subject ID, COVID-19 status, age in years and sex were almost always included in the sample metadata. Samples were obtained from the ongoing ImmuneRACE study (first 160 participants) and from 1,254 subjects provided by 6 global collaborators.

CDR1 and CDR2, looked up from the germline V gene (reference sequence), are LNHDA and SQIVND. Reading from cysteine to phenylalanine, the CDR3 counts 14 amino acids. Only the CDR3 DNA stays, 42 bases, in frame from base 1. V is shortened by 4 bases, J by 10 bases, and the region joining them spans 14 bases. TCRbeta CDR3 regions were amplified from genomic DNA using the immunoSEQ Assay, a bias-controlled multiplex PCR. The authors' pipeline ran thus. The number of nucleated cells in each sample was estimated from the amplification of reference gene primers within the assay. To quantify the absolute abundance of each unique TCRbeta CDR3 rearrangement, sequence reads were collapsed and filtered. For each sample, productive Simpson clonality was calculated by taking the square root of Simpson's diversity index across productive rearrangements. Held by TCRdb, this immuneACCESS table contains in-frame sequences only and omits some clones. Under half of the omission traces to an unresolved V gene where checked; the cause of the rest is unknown. V and J calls and clone size are as listed in that table; D and trimming were resolved from the DNA. The sample records about 91,000 clones, around 80% of which are singletons. The top ten constitute 6% to 7.5% of the sample.

What the work shows at the level of the full study, not this receptor alone: How much clinical and demographic metadata was included differed by source and by participant, and the metadata was provided uncurated.

Regarding this clone: The clone's antigen remains unknown. Per-base quality was not reported, and no clone a single base away is much larger than it.

Whole blood was collected in K2EDTA tubes by collaborating institutions according to the institutions' own protocols. For TCRbeta analysis, collaborator samples were shipped as frozen whole blood, as isolated PBMCs, or as DNA extracted from either sample type. This TCR was recovered from a man aged 50 to 60 with active or convalescent COVID-19. The chain is made from TRBV19 and TRBJ1-6, with TRBD1 tentatively as D gene (5 bases match). What was sequenced was peripheral blood. The CDR3 protein is CASSTLDSGSPLHF. The DNA sequence is as follows: TGTGCCAGTAGTACACTCGACAGTGGGTCACCCCTCCACTTT.